These T cell receptor beta chains were read from a single sample in a study of T cell responses to AZD1222 COVID-19 vaccine. Data came from immunoSEQ multiplex PCR; TCRdb stores just in-frame clones and leaves some out. The data contain about 95,000 clones, 85% to 90% of them singletons. Sequenced material: peripheral blood, taken on day 0 of AZD1222 vaccination. All receptors come from an adult in good health. The CDR3 runs from the conserved cysteine through the conserved F or W. The D gene is left open where the match is weak. A row's size may be missing; if present it is once, few, many or a size class.

D gene	V gene	J gene	clone size	CDR3 protein	CDR3 DNA
TRBD2	TRBV9	TRBJ2-1	-	CASSSGGPADNEQFF	TGTGCCAGCAGCTCGGGGGGGCCCGCGGACAATGAGCAGTTCTTC
-	TRBV5-4	TRBJ2-3	-	CASSQGLSTDTQYF	TGTGCCAGCAGCCAAGGACTAAGCACAGATACGCAGTATTTT
-	TRBV3-1/TRBV3-2	TRBJ1-2	few	CASSQDGPLNYGYTF	TGTGCCAGCAGCCAAGATGGTCCCCTGAACTATGGCTACACCTTC
TRBD2	TRBV5-6	TRBJ2-1	-	CASSFELAGYNEQFF	TGTGCCAGCAGCTTTGAACTAGCGGGCTACAATGAGCAGTTCTTC
TRBD1	TRBV20-1	TRBJ1-5	-	CSASRGQAMSNQPQHF	TGCAGTGCTAGTAGGGGGCAGGCTATGAGCAATCAGCCCCAGCATTTT
-	TRBV28	TRBJ2-1	-	CASTLSSYNEQFF	TGTGCCAGCACTCTGAGCTCCTACAATGAGCAGTTCTTC
-	TRBV2	TRBJ2-5	-	CASSEWTDQETQYF	TGTGCCAGCAGTGAGTGGACAGACCAAGAGACCCAGTACTTC
-	TRBV7-9	TRBJ1-6	-	CASSSMRGGAYSPLHF	TGTGCCAGCAGCTCCATGAGGGGGGGCGCTTATTCACCCCTCCACTTT
TRBD1	TRBV28	TRBJ1-1	-	CASRSTGAQGAFF	TGTGCCAGCAGATCTACAGGGGCCCAGGGGGCTTTCTTT
-	TRBV9	TRBJ2-7	-	CASSKGGPGYEQYF	TGTGCCAGCAGTAAAGGGGGGCCGGGCTACGAGCAGTACTTC
-	TRBV11-2	TRBJ1-4	-	CASSRNRLDGKLFF	TGTGCCAGCAGCCGTAACCGTCTGGACGGAAAACTGTTTTTT
-	TRBV7-2	TRBJ1-6	-	CASSLEFAPYNSPLHF	TGTGCCAGCAGCTTAGAATTTGCCCCTTATAATTCACCCCTCCACTTT
-	TRBV19	TRBJ2-7	-	CASSIKWRTDPWEQYF	TGTGCCAGTAGTATAAAGTGGCGGACAGACCCGTGGGAGCAGTACTTC
-	TRBV6-2/TRBV6-3	TRBJ1-3	-	CASSSPTGHFGNTIYF	TGTGCCAGCAGTAGCCCGACAGGACACTTTGGAAACACCATATATTTT
-	TRBV10-1	TRBJ2-1	-	CASSEGNYNEQFF	TGCGCCAGCAGTGAGGGGAACTACAATGAGCAGTTCTTC
TRBD1	TRBV15	TRBJ1-5	-	CATSRDRGRDQPQHF	TGTGCCACCAGCAGGGACAGGGGGCGAGATCAGCCCCAGCATTTT